Shown below are 4 T cell receptor beta chains from a single sample sequenced in a study of blood T cell repertoires in COVID-19. Data came from immunoSEQ multiplex PCR; TCRdb stores just in-frame clones and leaves some out. The sample has 160,000 or so clones, 86% seen once. The sample was peripheral blood. These receptors originate from a woman aged 70-85 years with acute or convalescent COVID-19.

The chain uses TRBV4-3 and TRBJ2-1, with D perhaps matching TRBD2 (5 bases). Trimming cost V 0 bases and J 6 bases, with 15 bases left between them. Per the germline V gene, CDR1 is LGHNA and CDR2 is YSLEER. CDR3 length: 16 amino acids. Here the CDR3 DNA reads TGCGCCAGCAGCCAAGACCTAGCTATATACATCAATGAGCAGTTCTTC. This sequence encodes CASSQDLAIYINEQFF.

The V gene is TRBV9, the J gene TRBJ1-5; 9 bases align to TRBD1. The V gene end was trimmed by 0 bases and the J gene end by 0 bases; junction bases not matched to a gene: 7. This CDR3 has 18 residues. Germline CDR1 reads SGDLS; CDR2 reads YYNGEE. The CDR3 bases are TGTGCCAGCAGCGTAGGGGACAGGGACCTCTGTAGCAATCAGCCCCAGCATTTT. Protein sequence: CASSVGDRDLCSNQPQHF.

V and J are TRBV2 and TRBJ2-7; perhaps TRBD1 as D (7 bases). CDR3 length: 13 amino acids. V dropped 9 bases and J dropped 4 bases, with 16 bases sitting between them. Germline CDR1 is SNHLY and CDR2 is FYNNEI. The CDR3 bases are TGTGCCAGAAGGCGGGACAGTAGTTACGAGCAGTACTTC. Its translation is CARRRDSSYEQYF. The full variable domain, rest sourced from reference TRBV2 and TRBJ2-7, is EPEVTQTPSHQVTQMGQEVILRCVPISNHLYFYWYRQILGQKVEFLVSFYNNEISEKSEIFDDQFSVERPDGSNFTLKIRSTKLEDSAMYFCARRRDSSYEQYFGPGTRLTVT.

V and J are TRBV5-4 and TRBJ2-1, with 8 bases matching TRBD2. Germline assignment: CDR1 SGHNT and CDR2 YYREEE (reference sequence). This CDR3 spans 13 amino acids. The V gene end was trimmed by 2 bases and the J gene end by 10 bases; junction bases not matched to a gene: 5. The CDR3 nucleotides read TGTGCCAGCAGCTTATTAGCGGGACGGGAGCAGTTCTTC. Protein sequence: CASSLLAGREQFF.